These 4 T cell receptor beta chains were sequenced from one sample in a study of beta chain features in type 1 diabetes. The antigens for these receptors are not known. Notes on the study in general: All four CD4+ subsets from Type 1 diabetes patients carried moderately but significantly shorter TCRB CDR3s.

The investigators reverse transcribed all of the isolated RNA, so they sequenced expressed TCRB transcripts. TCRdb's copy holds only in-frame clones and misses some; the assay was immunoSEQ multiplex PCR. The sample has under 400,000 clones; 10% to 15% are singletons. The specimen was naive CD4+ T cells from blood. Every receptor here comes from a woman aged 18-30 years with type 1 diabetes.

The chain recombines TRBV27 with TRBJ2-1; perhaps TRBD1 as D (5 bases). V was trimmed by 3 bases and J by 8 bases, leaving 14 bases between them. The germline V gene has CDR1 MNHEY and CDR2 SMNVEV (reference sequence). The CDR3 loop spans 14 amino acids. CDR3 loop: CASSFTGRGYEQFF. CDR3 in DNA: TGTGCCAGCAGTTTCACAGGTCGCGGATATGAGCAGTTCTTC.

The chain has TRBV30 and TRBJ2-7, with D possibly being TRBD2 (6 bases). Germline assignment: CDR1 GTSNPN and CDR2 SVGIG (reference sequence). Trimming stripped 3 bases from V and 2 bases from J, with 14 bases between. This CDR3 contains 14 residues. CDR3 bases: TGTGCCTGGAGCCCCATGGGGGGACCCTACGAGCAGTACTTC. Its protein product is CAWSPMGGPYEQYF.

The chain employs TRBV19 and TRBJ2-1, with D possibly matching TRBD2 (5 bases). Germline CDR1 reads LNHDA; CDR2 reads SQIVND (reference sequence). With 5 bases removed from V and 10 bases from J, the gap between germline ends came to 21 bases. The CDR3 consists of 15 residues. This CDR3 is CASSDRRVGIWEQFF. CDR3 bases: TGTGCCAGTAGTGACCGGCGGGTTGGGATCTGGGAGCAGTTCTTC.

This clone has only a few counts. The gene calls are TRBV29-1 and TRBJ1-3, with unresolved D. CDR3 length equals 12 residues. Trimming removed 6 bases from V and 0 bases from J, with 6 bases in between. Per germline, CDR1 SQVTM and CDR2 ANQGSEA. CDR3 loop: CSVVLSGNTIYF. In DNA, the CDR3 is TGCAGCGTCGTCCTCTCTGGAAACACCATATATTTT. Full variable domain (remainder filled in from reference TRBV29-1 and TRBJ1-3): SAVISQKPSRDICQRGTSLTIQCQVDSQVTMMFWYRQQPGQSLTLIATANQGSEATYESGFVIDKFPISRPNLTFSTLTVSNMSPEDSSIYLCSVVLSGNTIYFGEGSWLTVV.